This T cell receptor beta chain appears in the sequencing data of a study of regulatory T cells in long-lasting Graves disease. CDR3 regions were amplified by Arm-PCR using iRepertoire HTBI primers to build TCR beta libraries. A single record per CDR3 protein comes from TCRdb applying MiXCR to the multiplex PCR reads. The sample lists some 420,000 distinct CDR3 sequences, 22% occurring once. This clonotype appeared many times. Time point described: persistent/refractory GD, antithyroid drugs over 5 years with positive TRAb. Preparation of the TCR library used RNA extracted from PBMCs. This CDR3 is 13 amino acids long. Trimming took 3 bases from V and 1 from J, leaving 6 bases between them. CDR1 is SGHTA and CDR2 is FQGNSA in the germline V gene.

Sequenced material: peripheral blood mononuclear cells (PBMCs), taken when the disease was refractory, from a patient treated with antithyroid drugs. The chain uses TRBV7-2 and TRBJ1-1, with D perhaps TRBD1 (5 bases). The TCR sequence derives from a female donor with Graves disease. In nucleotides, the CDR3 is TGTGCCAGCAGCTTCGGGACGAACACTGAAGCTTTCTTT. Amino acids: CASSFGTNTEAFF.